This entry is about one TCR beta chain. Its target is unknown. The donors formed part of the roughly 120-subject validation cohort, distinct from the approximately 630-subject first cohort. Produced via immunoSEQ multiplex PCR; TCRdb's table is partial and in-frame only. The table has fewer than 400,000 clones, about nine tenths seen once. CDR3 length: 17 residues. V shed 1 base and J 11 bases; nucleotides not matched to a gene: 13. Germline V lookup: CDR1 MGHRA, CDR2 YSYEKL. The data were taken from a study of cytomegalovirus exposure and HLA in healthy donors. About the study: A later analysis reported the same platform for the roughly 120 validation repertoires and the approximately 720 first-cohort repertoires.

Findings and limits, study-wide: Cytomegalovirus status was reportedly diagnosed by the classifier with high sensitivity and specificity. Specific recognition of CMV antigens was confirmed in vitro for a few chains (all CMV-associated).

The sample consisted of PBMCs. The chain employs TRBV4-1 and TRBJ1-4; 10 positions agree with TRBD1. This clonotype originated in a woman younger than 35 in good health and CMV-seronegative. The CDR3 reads CASSQVGQGKMAWKLFF. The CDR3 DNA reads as TGCGCCAGCAGCCAAGTGGGACAGGGGAAGATGGCCTGGAAACTGTTTTTT.